This T cell receptor beta chain was obtained from a study of CD8+CD57+ T cells in acquired aplastic anemia (dated by TCRdb to the late 2010s). About the full investigation: On average, sorted CD4+ and CD8+ cells yielded around 3.5 ug of extracted DNA, with a range of roughly 0.18 to 30 ug. For healthy donor samples, the average read count was about 10 million for CD4+ cells and roughly 11 million for CD8+ cells.

TCR repertoires of sorted CD4+ and CD8+ blood T cells from severe aplastic anemia patients and healthy subjects were deep-sequenced in the study. Ficoll-Paque density gradient centrifugation was used to isolate peripheral blood mononuclear cells. CD4+ and CD8+ T cells were sorted by FACS or magnetic beads before DNA extraction. Trimming costs V 3 bases and J 6 bases, and their ends lie 11 bases apart. The CDR3 numbers 14 residues from cysteine through phenylalanine. Of all the DNA, just the CDR3 is kept, 42 bases in frame from base 1. CDR1 and CDR2 (LNHNV, YYDKDF) derive from the germline V gene (reference sequence). The investigation overall reported the following: Roughly 29 CD8+ CDR3 sequences were found in both patients and controls but appeared to be highly expressed in patients and within the immunodominant clones of the patients. Between patients and healthy controls, no significant difference in CD8+ Simpson's diversity was found (P=0.060).

TCR beta VDJ combination and CDR3 sequence profiling used genomic DNA as the template. An Illumina HiSeq 2000 was the platform used for TCR repertoire sequencing. Concerning the study's data processing: TRBV/TRBJ rearrangement plots, CDR3 size and DJ length profiles, and Simpson's diversity index were used to evaluate the repertoires. The immunodominant clone was defined as the most abundant DNA sequence in deep sequencing data. CDR3 amino acid sequences were checked for sharing across subjects and were also compared against the VDJdb database and published repertoires. The raw public data were reprocessed by TCRdb itself: fastp quality trimming at Q25, MiXCR clonotype calling, in-frame beta chains only. Every entry covers one CDR3 protein and lists the most common genes and DNA from its rows. None of the V and J calls come from the authors' own analysis; TCRdb made them. Within this sample are around 140,000 distinct CDR3 sequences, with more than 35% of them counted one time only. 8.4% of the sample is in the top ten clones.

Note on this clonotype: What this receptor recognizes is not known. Base-call qualities are not available, and no considerably larger clone is one nucleotide away.

The TCR sequence derives from a human donor in good health, serving as a control. Recombination linked TRBV15 to TRBJ2-2, with a tentative D gene TRBD2 over 6 matching bases. Sequenced input: sorted CD4+, CD8+, or CD8+CD57+ T cells (not recorded which) from PBMCs. CDR3 protein: CATSSPRGSGELFF. In nucleotide form, the sequence is TGTGCCACCAGCAGCCCACGGGGGTCCGGGGAGCTGTTTTTT.